This T cell receptor (beta chain) appears in the sequencing data of a study of T-cell memory formation after mild COVID-19. Study observations and caveats: Contracting clones, day 15 to 85, had balanced CD4/CD8, and later expanders favored CD4+. The main location of contracting CD4+ clones was CM and EM, and that of contracting CD8+ clones was EMRA.

A note on this clonotype: Its antigen is unknown.

CDR1 and CDR2 (germline): DFQATT, SNEGSKA (reference sequence). The length of the CDR3 is 15 residues. V lost 3 bases, J lost 0 bases, and 8 bases stayed unmatched. TCRdb fed the 5' RACE reads into MiXCR, producing one record per CDR3 protein. This table has some 82,000 distinct CDR3 sequences, 9.5% to 15% appearing once. Sequencing was performed on PBMCs or a T cell subset sorted from them (not recorded which). V usage is TRBV20-1 and J usage is TRBJ2-7; 7 positions agree with TRBD1. The receptor's source is a man between 18 and 35 years old who had mild COVID-19 (a few samples of this study predate the infection). Cell type and time point are not known. CDR3 residues: CSARGRQGFSYEQYF. The CDR3 DNA reads TGCAGTGCTAGGGGGAGACAGGGTTTCTCCTACGAGCAGTACTTC.